Below, 10 T cell receptor beta chains from the same sample are listed, as sequenced in a study of T cell responses to AZD1222 COVID-19 vaccine. Profiling relied on immunoSEQ multiplex PCR, and the TCRdb table lists in-frame clones only, not all of them. The sample lists around 110,000 clones; around 91% were seen once. The specimen comprised peripheral blood, sampled on day 0 of AZD1222 vaccination. All receptors derive from an adult in good health.

The chain carries TRBV4-3 and TRBJ1-2; 8 bases line up with TRBD1. The ends lost 4 bases at V and 7 bases at J; junction bases unmatched: 11. Germline V CDR1 and CDR2: LGHNA, YSLEER. The CDR3 is made up of 15 amino acids. The CDR3 DNA reads TGCGCCAGCAGCCTTACTTCAGGGGGCGGGAGTGGCTACACCTTC. Translation: CASSLTSGGGSGYTF.

This chain uses TRBV4-3 with TRBJ2-6; 7 bases align to TRBD1. The germline gives CDR1 LGHNA, CDR2 YSLEER. Trimming removed 4 bases from V and 2 bases from J; junction bases left unmatched: 2. The CDR3 has 15 amino acids. CDR3 coding DNA: TGCGCCAGCAGCCGAGACAGGGCTGGGGCCAACGTCCTGACTTTC. It specifies CASSRDRAGANVLTF.

The V gene is TRBV25-1, the J gene TRBJ1-3; D is uncertain. CDR3 size: 14 residues. Germline CDR1 reads MGHDK; CDR2 reads SYGVNS. Trimming removed 5 bases at V and 2 bases at J, with 10 bases between. CDR3 DNA sequence: TGTGCCAGCAGTAGGGTTGGCCCTGGAAACACCATATATTTT. Its translation: CASSRVGPGNTIYF.

The rearrangement links TRBV29-1 to TRBJ1-1; 9 bases are a match to TRBD1. The CDR3 contains 17 residues. V trimming: 4 bases; J trimming: 4 bases; junction bases outside the gene matches: 16. The germline CDR1 and CDR2 sequences are SQVTM and ANQGSEA. The CDR3 region is CSVVGTGITKRGTEAFF. The CDR3 DNA is TGCAGCGTTGTGGGGACAGGGATTACCAAGAGGGGCACTGAAGCTTTCTTT.

This sequence joins TRBV4-2 and TRBJ2-1; 11 nucleotides agree with TRBD1. This CDR3 is built from 16 residues. The V gene end was trimmed by 0 bases and the J gene end by 8 bases; junction bases not matched to a gene: 6. Germline V CDR1 and CDR2: LGHNA, YNFKEQ. The CDR3 region has the DNA TGTGCCAGCAGCCAAGATCCCGGGACAGGGGGACATGAGCAGTTCTTC. It specifies CASSQDPGTGGHEQFF.

CDR3 region: CASKIWEVLAKNIQYF. The DNA for the CDR3 is TGTGCCAGCAAAATCTGGGAGGTCTTGGCCAAAAACATTCAGTACTTC. The V and J genes are TRBV27 and TRBJ2-4; D is possibly TRBD2 (6 bases). V was clipped by 7 bases and J by 1 base, with 17 bases between them. CDR3 length: 16 residues. Germline CDR1 and CDR2: MNHEY and SMNVEV (reference sequence).

DNA of the CDR3: TGTGCCAGCAGCGTAGTTCCGGGGGGCGGTTATGGCTACACCTTC. Amino acids: CASSVVPGGGYGYTF. This rearrangement joins TRBV9 to TRBJ1-2, with D perhaps matching TRBD1 (6 bases). The CDR3 covers 15 residues. Germline loops: CDR1 SGDLS, CDR2 YYNGEE. The V and J ends lost 0 bases and 5 bases respectively, with 14 bases between them.

This clone was seen a few times. The genes are TRBV4-3 and TRBJ1-3; D uncertain. This CDR3 contains 16 residues. Trimming left V 4 bases short and J 4 bases short, with 17 bases between. Germline loops: CDR1 LGHNA, CDR2 YSLEER. The CDR3, as DNA: TGCGCCAGCAGCCTTGATTACCCTACACAGGGAAACACCATATATTTT. As protein: CASSLDYPTQGNTIYF.

This chain links TRBV7-9 with TRBJ2-5; D not certain. Deletions cut 5 bases from V and 2 bases from J, with 12 bases between. CDR1 is SEHNR, CDR2 FQNEAQ, per germline (reference sequence). This CDR3 has 14 amino acids. The CDR3 is CASSQQRMQETQYF. CDR3 nucleotides: TGTGCCAGCAGCCAACAGAGGATGCAAGAGACCCAGTACTTC.

V usage is TRBV12-5 and J usage is TRBJ1-5; the D gene is possibly TRBD1 (5 bases). The CDR3 is 14 amino acids. V lost 2 bases and J 4 bases, leaving 9 bases between the germline ends. The germline V gene has CDR1 LGHNT and CDR2 FRNRAP. The DNA for the CDR3 is TGTGCTAGTGGTTTGATAGGGACGAATCAGCCCCAGCATTTT. This sequence encodes CASGLIGTNQPQHF.